Shown below are 8 T cell receptor beta chains from a single sample sequenced in a study of cytomegalovirus exposure and HLA in healthy donors (TCRdb year 2017). The receptor library was made with the immunoSEQ multiplex PCR assay. A mixture of 60 forward primers for TCR Vbeta segments and 13 reverse primers for TCR Jbeta segments was used in the multiplex PCR. TCRdb's version of the immuneACCESS table is confined to in-frame rearrangements and falls short of the full clone set. An unresolved V gene accounts for under half of the shortfall where checked; the remainder is of unknown origin. The sample has nearly 200,000 clones on record, around 87% of them singletons. 1.3% of the sample rests with the top ten. Sequencing was performed on PBMCs. The source of these receptors is a young man in good health and CMV-seronegative.

CDR3 loop: CASSWEGSGETQYF. The CDR3 nucleotides are TGCGCCAGCAGCTGGGAGGGCTCAGGAGAGACCCAGTACTTC. The V call is TRBV5-1, the J call TRBJ2-5, with 7 bases lining up with TRBD2. V was pared by 3 bases and J by 4 bases, with 6 bases of the junction left unmatched. Looked up from germline, CDR1 is SGHRS and CDR2 is YFSETQ. The CDR3 runs to 14 residues.

V usage is TRBV28 and J usage is TRBJ2-5; TRBD1 matches at 8 bases. The end of the DNA aligns better with TRBJ2-7, so the J call may be wrong. The germline V gene encodes CDR1 MDHEN and CDR2 SYDVKM. CDR3 size: 13 residues. The CDR3 sequence is CASRAGGPYEQYF. Here the CDR3 DNA reads TGTGCCAGCAGGGCAGGGGGCCCCTACGAGCAGTACTTC.

The V call is TRBV11-1, the J call TRBJ1-6, with D uncertain. The CDR3 has 12 amino acids. Per germline, CDR1 SGHAT and CDR2 FQDESV (reference sequence). V lost 5 bases and J 11 bases, leaving 10 bases between the germline ends. CDR3 DNA sequence: TGTGCCAGCAGCCCCTCAGAAGCACCCCTCCACTTT. Translating it yields CASSPSEAPLHF.

This clone was recorded only once. The V gene is TRBV6-1, the J gene TRBJ1-3; 8 bases agree with TRBD1. Germline V gene lookup returns CDR1 MNHNS and CDR2 SASEGT. CDR3 size: 14 residues. V lost 7 bases and J lost 2; bases outside the gene matches: 4. CDR3 DNA: TGTGCCAGCAATTTACAGGGGGCTGGAAACACCATATATTTT. This encodes CASNLQGAGNTIYF.

Details on this clone: At one of its ends the junction is not consistent with the germline gene, which may arise from a read error. V gene TRBV7-7 combines with J gene TRBJ2-5; TRBD1 matches at 7 bases. Germline CDR1 and CDR2: SSHAT and FNYEAQ (reference sequence). The CDR3 is 13 residues long. CDR3 DNA: TGTGCTAGCAGCTTCGGACAGGAAGAGACCCAGTACTTC. This encodes CASSFGQEETQYF.

The V and J genes are TRBV7-9 and TRBJ1-1; D might be TRBD1 (5 bases). V lost 1 base to trimming and J lost 4 bases, with 7 bases between them. The germline V gene has CDR1 SEHNR and CDR2 FQNEAQ (reference sequence). CDR3 length: 13 residues. The CDR3 DNA reads TGTGCCAGCAGCTTAGGGGACTCCACTGAAGCTTTCTTT. Translation gives CASSLGDSTEAFF.

The chain joins TRBV7-9 to TRBJ2-5, with D hard to call. The CDR3 length is 14 residues. Germline V gene sequence: CDR1 SEHNR, CDR2 FQNEAQ (reference sequence). V shed 0 bases and J shed 5 bases, with 10 bases lying between them. CDR3 sequence reads: CASSLARGQETQYF. DNA for the CDR3: TGTGCCAGCAGCTTAGCCAGAGGCCAGGAGACCCAGTACTTC.

V gene TRBV7-9 combines with J gene TRBJ2-3; a weak D match, TRBD1 (5 bases). The V end lost 3 bases, the J end lost 2 bases, and 6 bases lay between the germline ends. The CDR3 covers 13 residues. Germline V CDR1 and CDR2: SEHNR, FQNEAQ (reference sequence). Written as DNA, the CDR3 is TGTGCCAGCAGCTTCGGACACACAGATACGCAGTATTTT. Protein: CASSFGHTDTQYF.